The clone carrying this T cell receptor (beta chain) occurred once. This record comes from a study of blood T cell repertoires in COVID-19. Background on the study: T cells, B-cell-depleted T cells, or PBMCs supplied cDNA or gDNA.

Germline V CDR1 and CDR2: MDHEN, SYDVKM. This CDR3 has 13 residues. Deletions cut 6 bases from V and 3 bases from J, with 8 bases between. Authors' analysis steps: The assay estimated nucleated cells by amplifying reference gene primers. The assay was immunoSEQ multiplex PCR, and TCRdb's table has in-frame clones only and misses some. From that table come the V and J calls and clone size; the DNA was used to work out D and trimming. Of about 210,000 clones in the sample, 75% to 85% are singletons; the top ten hold roughly 5.1%. This sequence originates from a woman between 70 and 85 years old with COVID-19, enrolled during active disease. This sequence joins TRBV28 and TRBJ2-2, with a possible D match to TRBD1 (6 bases). The sample taken for sequencing was peripheral blood. The CDR3 nucleotides are TGTGCCAGCAGCCCAGGGGACACCGGGGAGCTGTTTTTT. Its translation: CASSPGDTGELFF.